This T cell receptor (beta chain) was recovered during a study of vaccination effects on CD4 cells after COVID-19. On the study more broadly: Two doses of either BNT162b2 or mRNA-1273 were given to each participant.

The J segment lost 9 bases and the V segment lost 4 bases, leaving 3 bases of the junction unmatched. The CDR3 has 14 amino acids. Germline V gene sequence: CDR1 SGHNT, CDR2 YENEEA. With regard to this clone: Its antigen is still unknown.

Profiled with immunoSEQ multiplex PCR; TCRdb holds only in-frame clones, not every one. The table lists roughly 45,000 clones, approximately 77% of them singletons. Expansion with viral peptide pools was applied to antigen-specific CD4+ T cells by the ViraFEST assay prior to sequencing. With approximately 10 days of culture completed, CD4+ T cells were isolated. This person's SARS-CoV-2 infection, confirmed by PCR, occurred between March and December 2020. In culture with around 10 IU/ml IL-2 and around 10 ug/ml peptides, PBMC were grown at two million per well. The sample was CD4+ T cells from PBMCs cultured with a peptide pool, taken before COVID-19 vaccination. This rearrangement joins TRBV11-3 to TRBJ2-1; TRBD2 aligns across 13 bases. The TCR was taken from a human donor who had a prior SARS-CoV-2 infection. The CDR3 here is CASSSGLAGAEQFF. In DNA form, the CDR3 reads TGTGCCAGCAGCTCAGGACTAGCGGGAGCTGAGCAGTTCTTC.